These T cell receptor beta chains were read from a single sample in a study of tissue T cells after allogeneic stem cell transplantation. TCRdb keeps only in-frame clones here, not all; method: immunoSEQ multiplex PCR. The sample lists about 6,800 clones, under 75% occurring once. The source was duodenum tissue, collected at autopsy. These receptors were taken from a female donor older than 55 with lung cancer. Both conserved end residues are part of each CDR3. Fields, in order: J gene, clone size, D gene, V gene, CDR3 DNA, CDR3 protein. The D gene is left open where the match is weak. Clone size, where shown, is once, few, many, or a class for clones that have expanded.

>TRBJ2-7|.|.|TRBV18
TGTGCCAGCTCCACTCGGGGCGGAACCTACGAGCAGTACTTC
CASSTRGGTYEQYF
>TRBJ1-4|.|.|TRBV5-5
TGTGCCAGCAGCCGCCTCAGGGAGAAGAGTGAAAAACTGTTTTTT
CASSRLREKSEKLFF
>TRBJ2-4|.|TRBD2|TRBV10-3
TGTGCCATCAGGGATGGACTAGCTCAGTACTTC
CAIRDGLAQYF
>TRBJ2-3|.|TRBD2|TRBV7-2
TGTGCCAGCAGTTTGACTAGCGGGGGCGGCATTAGCACAGATACGCAGTATTTT
CASSLTSGGGISTDTQYF
>TRBJ2-3|few|.|TRBV9
TGTGCCAGCAGCGCCATTAATGAGGCATCCACAGATACGCAGTATTTT
CASSAINEASTDTQYF
>TRBJ2-5|few|.|TRBV7-3
TGTGCCAGCAGCATCAGCGGTCTGGGAGAGACCCAGTACTTC
CASSISGLGETQYF
>TRBJ1-2|few|TRBD1|TRBV18
TGTGCCAGCTCACCTTCAACAGGGGGCGATAACTATGGCTACACCTTC
CASSPSTGGDNYGYTF
>TRBJ2-5|.|TRBD2|TRBV9
TGTGCCAGCAGCGTAGGGGCTAGCGGGGGGGCGTGGGAGACCCAGTACTTC
CASSVGASGGAWETQYF
>TRBJ2-3|.|.|TRBV6-5
TGTGCCAGCAGTTCTAATACGGCGGGGTTAGATACGCAGTATTTT
CASSSNTAGLDTQYF
>TRBJ2-3|.|TRBD2|TRBV30
TGTGCCTGGAGTGTATATCCGGGGAGGGGAGCTAGCACAGATACGCAGTATTTT
CAWSVYPGRGASTDTQYF
>TRBJ2-5|.|TRBD1|TRBV15
TGTGCCACCAGCAGAGATTGGACAGGGCAGGCGACCCAGTACTTC
CATSRDWTGQATQYF
>TRBJ1-2|medium-sized|.|TRBV18
TGTGCCAGCTCACCACCTGCAGGGCCGGCAGGCTATGGCTACACCTTC
CASSPPAGPAGYGYTF
>TRBJ2-1|.|.|TRBV18
TGTGCCAGCTCACCACCGGGAGTATACAATGAGCAGTTCTTC
CASSPPGVYNEQFF
>TRBJ2-5|.|.|TRBV11-1
TGTGCCAGCAGCTTTTTGAGTTTCCAAGAGACCCAGTACTTC
CASSFLSFQETQYF
>TRBJ1-4|few|.|TRBV7-8
TGTGCCAGCAGCAAGACAGGTCATGCAACTAATGAAAAACTGTTTTTT
CASSKTGHATNEKLFF
>TRBJ1-1|few|TRBD1|TRBV3-1/TRBV3-2
TGTGCCAGCAGCCGAGGGACAGTTGAAGCTTTCTTT
CASSRGTVEAFF
>TRBJ2-1|few|TRBD2|TRBV6-6
TGTGCCAGCAGTTACCCCGGTAGCGGGAGGGAGGAGCAGTTCTTC
CASSYPGSGREEQFF
>TRBJ2-7|.|TRBD2|TRBV19
TGTGCCAGTAGTAGCACTAGCGGGGGCCCTTACGAGCAGTACTTC
CASSSTSGGPYEQYF
>TRBJ2-7|.|TRBD2|TRBV7-3
TGTGCCAGCAGCTTAAGAGCGGGAGGGTCTGGGGAGCAGTACTTC
CASSLRAGGSGEQYF
>TRBJ1-6|few|TRBD1|TRBV7-8
TGTGCCAGCAGCTTAGGACAGGGGGTATCACCCCTCCACTTT
CASSLGQGVSPLHF
>TRBJ2-3|.|TRBD1|TRBV6-5
TGTGCCACCTCCTTGGACAGGGGGCGAGATACGCAGTATTTT
CATSLDRGRDTQYF
>TRBJ2-5|.|.|TRBV3-1/TRBV3-2
TGTGCCAGCAGCCAAGAGACCCAGTACTTC
CASSQETQYF
>TRBJ2-5|.|TRBD2|TRBV27
TGTGCCAGCAGTTTAGGTAGCGGGAGGGAAGAGACCCAGTACTTC
CASSLGSGREETQYF
>TRBJ2-1|.|.|TRBV10-3
TGTGCCATCAGTCCCCTCCAGCGGGTCCACAATGAGCAGTTCTTC
CAISPLQRVHNEQFF
>TRBJ2-1|few|TRBD2|TRBV2
TGTGCCAGCAAGGGGCCGGGACTAGTCGGGAATGAGCAGTTCTTC
CASKGPGLVGNEQFF
>TRBJ1-1|.|.|TRBV2
TGTGCCACTCAAGGGTTAGGAAGGTTCACTGAAGCTTTCTTT
CATQGLGRFTEAFF
>TRBJ1-2|.|.|TRBV6-2/TRBV6-3
TGTGCCAGCAGCTCCCGGGGCCTCGATGGCTACACCTTC
CASSSRGLDGYTF
>TRBJ1-1|.|.|TRBV6-6
TGTGCCAGCAGTTATCAGGGAGGCACTGAAGCTTTCTTT
CASSYQGGTEAFF
>TRBJ2-7|medium-sized|TRBD1|TRBV5-4
TGTGCCAGCAGCATCCGGACAGGGGGCACCTACGAGCAGTACTTC
CASSIRTGGTYEQYF
>TRBJ2-1|once|.|TRBV11-2
TGTGCCAGCAGCCCAGGGGTACTTGTCTACAATGAGCAGTTCTTC
CASSPGVLVYNEQFF
>TRBJ2-2|few|TRBD2|TRBV5-8
TGTGCCATCCACCTAGCGGGAGTTAACACCGGGGAGCTGTTTTTT
CAIHLAGVNTGELFF
>TRBJ1-3|.|TRBD1|TRBV6-5
TGTGCCAGCAGCCTTGACAGGGGCCGGGACACCATATATTTT
CASSLDRGRDTIYF
>TRBJ1-1|.|.|TRBV2
TGTGCCAGCAGTGACCGGGGAAGGAGGACTGAAGCTTTCTTT
CASSDRGRRTEAFF
>TRBJ2-3|.|.|TRBV24-1
TGTGCCACCAGTGACTCCCGAGGGGTTATAGATACGCAGTATTTT
CATSDSRGVIDTQYF
>TRBJ2-7|.|TRBD1|TRBV6-2/TRBV6-3
TGTGCCAGCAGTTCGGCCGGGACAGGGATCTACGAGCAGTACTTC
CASSSAGTGIYEQYF
>TRBJ2-7|once|TRBD1|TRBV15
TGTGCCACCAGCCGGGACAGGGAGAGCCGTCACGAGCAGTACTTC
CATSRDRESRHEQYF
>TRBJ2-3|.|TRBD2|TRBV7-3
TGTGCCAGCAGCTTAACCGGGACTAGCGGAACAGATACGCAGTATTTT
CASSLTGTSGTDTQYF
>TRBJ2-7|.|.|TRBV7-3
TGTGCCAGCAGCCCGCGGGACAGAAACTACGAGCAGTACTTC
CASSPRDRNYEQYF
>TRBJ2-2|.|.|TRBV18
TGTGCCAGCTATCGCGGCGGAGCGAACACCGGGGAGCTGTTTTTT
CASYRGGANTGELFF
>TRBJ2-1|.|TRBD2|TRBV6-6
TGTGCCAGCAGCTCAGGACTAGCGGTAATCAATGAGCAGTTCTTC
CASSSGLAVINEQFF
>TRBJ2-7|.|.|TRBV6-2/TRBV6-3
TGTGCCAGCAGTTACCAGCAGGGGTCTCGCGAGCAGTACTTC
CASSYQQGSREQYF
>TRBJ1-6|.|TRBD1|TRBV3-1/TRBV3-2
TGTGCCAGCAGCCAAATTCCAGGGGGGAGATCACCCCTCCACTTT
CASSQIPGGRSPLHF
>TRBJ2-5|.|TRBD2|TRBV9
TGTGCCAGCAGCGTCCCTAGCGGGGGAGAGACCCAGTACTTC
CASSVPSGGETQYF
>TRBJ2-5|.|TRBD2|TRBV18
TGTGCCAGCTCACGTGAGCGGGGGGGCCGGGAAGAGACCCAGTACTTC
CASSRERGGREETQYF
>TRBJ1-1|.|.|TRBV29-1
TGCAGCGTTGAGCGGAACACTGAAGCTTTCTTT
CSVERNTEAFF
>TRBJ2-6|.|.|TRBV30
TGTGCCTTTACTACAGGGAGTGCCAACGTCCTGACTTTC
CAFTTGSANVLTF
>TRBJ1-2|.|.|TRBV18
TGTGCCAGCTCACCATCTGGACCGTCTAGTAACTATGGCTACACCTTC
CASSPSGPSSNYGYTF
>TRBJ2-1|.|.|TRBV10-1
TGCGCCAGCAGTGATAGACGGAACAATGAGCAGTTCTTC
CASSDRRNNEQFF
>TRBJ1-5|.|.|TRBV6-5
TGTGCCAGCAGTTACTCTCTAAATCAGCCCCAGCATTTT
CASSYSLNQPQHF
>TRBJ2-7|.|.|TRBV4-3
TGCGCCAGCAGCCAAGCGGCCTTCTCCTACGAGCAGTACTTC
CASSQAAFSYEQYF
>TRBJ2-1|.|.|TRBV12-3/TRBV12-4
TGTGCCAGCAGCTCCCTGGGCAATGAGCAGTTCTTC
CASSSLGNEQFF
>TRBJ1-2|.|TRBD1|TRBV5-1
TGCGCCAGCAGGTCCGGGACAGGGGCGCGGGGCTACACCTTC
CASRSGTGARGYTF